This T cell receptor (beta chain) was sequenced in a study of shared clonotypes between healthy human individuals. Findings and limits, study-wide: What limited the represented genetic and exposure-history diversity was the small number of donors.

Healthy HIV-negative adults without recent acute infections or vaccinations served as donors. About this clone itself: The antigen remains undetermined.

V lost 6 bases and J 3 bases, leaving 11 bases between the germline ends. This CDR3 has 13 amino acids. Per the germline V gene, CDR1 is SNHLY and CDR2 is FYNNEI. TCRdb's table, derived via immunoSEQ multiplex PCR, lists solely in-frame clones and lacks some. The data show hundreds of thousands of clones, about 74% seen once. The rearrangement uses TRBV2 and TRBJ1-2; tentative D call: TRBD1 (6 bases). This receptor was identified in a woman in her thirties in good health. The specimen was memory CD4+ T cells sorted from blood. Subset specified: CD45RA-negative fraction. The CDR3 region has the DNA TGTGCCAGCAGCGGGGGGGCTGACTATGGCTACACCTTC. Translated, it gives CASSGGADYGYTF.